This T cell receptor (beta chain) came from a study of shared clonotypes between healthy human individuals. General study results and limits: Naive CD4 clonotypes overlapped across a handful of donors at roughly 5%.

Each PCR replicate from the sorted subsets contained around 0.2 ug DNA, which is about 30,000 T cell genomes. Produced via immunoSEQ multiplex PCR; TCRdb's table is partial and in-frame only. Of hundreds of thousands of clones listed, 72% are singletons. A CD45RA+ naive subset and a CD45RA-negative memory subset were split from CD4+ cells. Details on this clone: The antigen is not known.

The CDR3 length is 14 residues. The germline CDR1 and CDR2 sequences are MNHNS and SASEGT. V dropped 0 bases and J dropped 4 bases, with 9 bases sitting between them. The clonotype originates from a woman aged 30 to 39 in good health. V and J are TRBV6-1 and TRBJ1-2, with D unclear. The sample consisted of memory CD4+ T cells sorted from blood. Subset indicated: CD45RA-negative fraction. CDR3 sequence (DNA): TGTGCCAGCAGTGAAGCTAACATATTCTATGGCTACACCTTC. As protein: CASSEANIFYGYTF.